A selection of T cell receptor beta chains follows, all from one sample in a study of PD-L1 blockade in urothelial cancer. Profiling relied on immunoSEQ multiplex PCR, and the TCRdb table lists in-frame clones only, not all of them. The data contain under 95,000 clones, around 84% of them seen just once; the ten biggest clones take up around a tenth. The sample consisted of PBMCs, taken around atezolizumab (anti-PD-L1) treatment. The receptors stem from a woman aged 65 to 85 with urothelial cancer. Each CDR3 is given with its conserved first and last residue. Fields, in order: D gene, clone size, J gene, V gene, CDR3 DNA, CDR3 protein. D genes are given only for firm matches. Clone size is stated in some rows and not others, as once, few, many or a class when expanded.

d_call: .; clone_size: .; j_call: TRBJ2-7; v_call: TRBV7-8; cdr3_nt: TGTGCCAGCAGCTTAGGTTTGGCGGTAACAAACTACGAGCAGTACTTC; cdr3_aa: CASSLGLAVTNYEQYF
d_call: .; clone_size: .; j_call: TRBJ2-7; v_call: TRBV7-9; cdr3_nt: TGTGCCAGCAGCCCCCGGGACGGGAGCTCCTACGAGCAGTACTTC; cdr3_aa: CASSPRDGSSYEQYF
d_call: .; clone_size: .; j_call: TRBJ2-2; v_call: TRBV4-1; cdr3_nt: TGCGCCAGCAGCCAAGCCCCCTTCACCGGGGAGCTGTTTTTT; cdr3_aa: CASSQAPFTGELFF
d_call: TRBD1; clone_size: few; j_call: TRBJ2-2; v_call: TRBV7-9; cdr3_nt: TGTGCCAGCAGCCCAAGGACAGGGATGAACACCGGGGAGCTGTTTTTT; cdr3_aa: CASSPRTGMNTGELFF
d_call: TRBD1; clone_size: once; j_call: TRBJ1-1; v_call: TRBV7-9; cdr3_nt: TGTGCCAGCAGCTTACCAGGGGGATTCACTGAAGCTTTCTTT; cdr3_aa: CASSLPGGFTEAFF
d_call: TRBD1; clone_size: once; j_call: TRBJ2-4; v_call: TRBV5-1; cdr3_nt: TGCGCCAGCAGCTTGTGGCACCGAGACAGGGGGCGCGAACCTCTAGCCAAAAACATTCAGTACTTC; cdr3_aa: CASSLWHRDRGREPLAKNIQYF
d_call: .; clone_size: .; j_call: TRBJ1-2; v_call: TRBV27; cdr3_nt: TGTGCCAGCAGGAAAGACCAGGGGAACTATGGCTACACCTTC; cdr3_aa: CASRKDQGNYGYTF
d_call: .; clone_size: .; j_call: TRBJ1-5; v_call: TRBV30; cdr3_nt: TGTGCCTGGAGTGTACCAGACTGGACAAATCAGCCCCAGCATTTT; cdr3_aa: CAWSVPDWTNQPQHF
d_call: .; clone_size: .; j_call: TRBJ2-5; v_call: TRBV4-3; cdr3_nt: TGCGCCAGCAGCCAAGGAGGGCTGACGCAAGAGACCCAGTACTTC; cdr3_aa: CASSQGGLTQETQYF
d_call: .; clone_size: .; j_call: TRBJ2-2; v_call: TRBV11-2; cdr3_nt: TGTGCCAGCAGCTTAAGTAGGAGCGGCCTGAACACCGGGGAGCTGTTTTTT; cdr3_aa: CASSLSRSGLNTGELFF
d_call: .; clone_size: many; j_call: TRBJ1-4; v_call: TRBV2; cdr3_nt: TGTGCCAGCAGTGAAGCTGGGCTTCCGAATGAAAAACTGTTTTTT; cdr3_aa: CASSEAGLPNEKLFF
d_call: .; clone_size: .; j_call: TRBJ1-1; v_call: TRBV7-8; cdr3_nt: TGTGCCAGCAGCCAACAGGGTATGGCTTTCTTT; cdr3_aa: CASSQQGMAFF
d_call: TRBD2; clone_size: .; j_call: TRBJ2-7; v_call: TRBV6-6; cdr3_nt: TGTGCCAGCAGTTACACTAGCGGGGGGGCCTCCGAGCAGTACTTC; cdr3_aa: CASSYTSGGASEQYF
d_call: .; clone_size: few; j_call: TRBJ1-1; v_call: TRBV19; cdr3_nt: TGTGCCAGTAGTATAGATGGTAAGGAGGCTTTCTTT; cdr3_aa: CASSIDGKEAFF
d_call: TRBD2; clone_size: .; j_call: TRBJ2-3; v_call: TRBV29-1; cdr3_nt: TGCAGCGCTACCAGCGGGGGGGCCTCAGATACGCAGTATTTT; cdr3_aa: CSATSGGASDTQYF
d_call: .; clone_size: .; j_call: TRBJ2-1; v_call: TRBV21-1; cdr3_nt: TGTGCCAGCAGCAAGGAGTCCACAGGGCTGGGGCCGGCGGAGCAGTTCTTC; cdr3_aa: CASSKESTGLGPAEQFF
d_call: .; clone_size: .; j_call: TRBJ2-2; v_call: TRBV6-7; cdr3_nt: TGTGCCAGCAGTACCTCAAGGGGTCTGAACACCGGGGAGCTGTTTTTT; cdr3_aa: CASSTSRGLNTGELFF